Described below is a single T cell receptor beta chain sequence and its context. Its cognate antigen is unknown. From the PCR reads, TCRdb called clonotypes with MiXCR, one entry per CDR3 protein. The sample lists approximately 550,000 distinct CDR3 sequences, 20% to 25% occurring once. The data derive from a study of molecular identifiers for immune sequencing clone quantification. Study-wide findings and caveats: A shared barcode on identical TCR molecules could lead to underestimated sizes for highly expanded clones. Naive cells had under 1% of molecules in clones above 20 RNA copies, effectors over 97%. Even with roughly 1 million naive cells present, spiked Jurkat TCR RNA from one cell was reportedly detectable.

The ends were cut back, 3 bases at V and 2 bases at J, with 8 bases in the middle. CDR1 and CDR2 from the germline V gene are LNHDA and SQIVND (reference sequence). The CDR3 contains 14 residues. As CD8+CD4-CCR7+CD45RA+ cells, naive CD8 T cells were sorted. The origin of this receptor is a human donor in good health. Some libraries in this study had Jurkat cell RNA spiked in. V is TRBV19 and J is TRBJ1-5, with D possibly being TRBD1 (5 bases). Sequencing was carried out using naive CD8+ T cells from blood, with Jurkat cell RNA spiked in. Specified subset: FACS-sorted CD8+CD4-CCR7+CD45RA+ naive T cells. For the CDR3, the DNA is TGTGCCAGTAGTATCGTACAGGGCAATCAGCCCCAGCATTTT. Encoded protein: CASSIVQGNQPQHF.